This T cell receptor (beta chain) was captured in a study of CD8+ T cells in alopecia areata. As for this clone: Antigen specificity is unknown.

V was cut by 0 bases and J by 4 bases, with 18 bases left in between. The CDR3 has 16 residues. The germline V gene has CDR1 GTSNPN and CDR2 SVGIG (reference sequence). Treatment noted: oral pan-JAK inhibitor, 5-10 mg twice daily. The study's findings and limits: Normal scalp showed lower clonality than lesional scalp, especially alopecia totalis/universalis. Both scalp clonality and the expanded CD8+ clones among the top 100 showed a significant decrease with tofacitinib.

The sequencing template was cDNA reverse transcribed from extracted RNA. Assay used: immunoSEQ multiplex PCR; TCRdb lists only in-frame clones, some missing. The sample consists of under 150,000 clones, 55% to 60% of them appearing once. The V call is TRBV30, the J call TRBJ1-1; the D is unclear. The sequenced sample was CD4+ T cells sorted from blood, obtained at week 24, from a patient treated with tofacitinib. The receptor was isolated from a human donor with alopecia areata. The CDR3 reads CAWSVGFRESITEAFF. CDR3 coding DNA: TGTGCCTGGAGTGTTGGGTTCCGGGAATCGATCACTGAAGCTTTCTTT. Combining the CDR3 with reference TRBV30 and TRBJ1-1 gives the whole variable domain SQTIHQWPATLVQPVGSPLSLECTVEGTSNPNLYWYRQAAGRGLQLLFYSVGIGQISSEVPQNLSASRPQDRQFILSSKKLLLSDSGFYLCAWSVGFRESITEAFFGQGTRLTVV.